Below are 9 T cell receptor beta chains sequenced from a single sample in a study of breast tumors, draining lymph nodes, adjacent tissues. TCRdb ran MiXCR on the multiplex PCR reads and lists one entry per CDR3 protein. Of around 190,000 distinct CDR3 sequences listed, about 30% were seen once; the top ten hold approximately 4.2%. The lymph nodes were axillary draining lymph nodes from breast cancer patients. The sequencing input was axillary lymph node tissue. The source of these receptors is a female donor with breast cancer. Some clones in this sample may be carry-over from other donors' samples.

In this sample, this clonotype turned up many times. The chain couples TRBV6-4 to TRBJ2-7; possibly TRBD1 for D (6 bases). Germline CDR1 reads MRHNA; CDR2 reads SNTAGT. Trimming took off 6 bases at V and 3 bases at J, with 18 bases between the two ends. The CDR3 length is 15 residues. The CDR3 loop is CASSLKTGTGYEQYF. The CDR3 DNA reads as TGTGCCAGCAGCCTAAAAACAGGGACGGGCTACGAGCAGTACTTC.

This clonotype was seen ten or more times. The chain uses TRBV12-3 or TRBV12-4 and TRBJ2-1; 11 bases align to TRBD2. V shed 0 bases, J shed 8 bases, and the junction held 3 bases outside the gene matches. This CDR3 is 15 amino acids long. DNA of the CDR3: TGTGCCAGCAGTTTAGCGCTAGCGGGAGGCCATGAGCAGTTCTTC. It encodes CASSLALAGGHEQFF.

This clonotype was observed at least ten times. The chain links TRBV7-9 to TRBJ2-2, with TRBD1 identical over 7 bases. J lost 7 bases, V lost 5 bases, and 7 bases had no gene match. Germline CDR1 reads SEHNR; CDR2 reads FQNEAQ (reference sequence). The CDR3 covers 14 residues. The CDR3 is CASSPGTDCGELFF. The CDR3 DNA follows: TGTGCCAGCAGCCCAGGGACAGACTGCGGGGAGCTGTTTTTT.

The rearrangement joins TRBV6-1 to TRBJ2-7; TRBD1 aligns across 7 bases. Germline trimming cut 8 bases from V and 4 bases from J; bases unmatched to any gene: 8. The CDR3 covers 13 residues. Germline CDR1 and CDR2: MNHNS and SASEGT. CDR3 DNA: TGTGCCAGCGTTCGCGACAGGGAGTACGAGCAGTACTTC. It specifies CASVRDREYEQYF.

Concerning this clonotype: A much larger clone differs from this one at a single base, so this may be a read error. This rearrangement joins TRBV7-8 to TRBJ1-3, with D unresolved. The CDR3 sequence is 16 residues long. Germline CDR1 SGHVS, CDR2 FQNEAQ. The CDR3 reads CASSPNPAGSVNTIYF. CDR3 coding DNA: TGTGCCAGCAGCCCGAACCCCGCGGGCTCTGTAAACACCATATATTTT.

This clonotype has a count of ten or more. The CDR3 region is CAISVDRDDEKLFF. The CDR3 nucleotides read TGTGCCATCAGTGTAGACAGGGACGATGAAAAACTGTTTTTT. V gene TRBV10-3 combines with J gene TRBJ1-4, with 7 bases matching TRBD1. The germline gives CDR1 ENHRY, CDR2 SYGVKD. This CDR3 is built from 14 residues. J lost 6 bases, V lost 4 bases, and 5 bases had no gene match.

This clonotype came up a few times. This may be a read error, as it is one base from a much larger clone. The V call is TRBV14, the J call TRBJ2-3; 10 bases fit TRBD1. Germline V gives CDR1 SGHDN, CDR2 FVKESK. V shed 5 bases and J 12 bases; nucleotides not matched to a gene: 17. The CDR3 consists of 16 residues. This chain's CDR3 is CASSYNDRGRLEFQYF. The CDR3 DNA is TGTGCCAGCAGCTATAATGACAGGGGGCGGTTGGAATTCCAGTATTTT.

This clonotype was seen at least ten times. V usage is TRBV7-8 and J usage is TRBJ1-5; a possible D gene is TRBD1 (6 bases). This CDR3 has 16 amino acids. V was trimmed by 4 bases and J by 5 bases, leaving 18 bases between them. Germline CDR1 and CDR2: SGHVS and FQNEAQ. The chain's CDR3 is CASSSRGRGYDQPQHF. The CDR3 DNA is TGTGCCAGCAGCTCACGCGGCAGGGGTTATGATCAGCCCCAGCATTTT.

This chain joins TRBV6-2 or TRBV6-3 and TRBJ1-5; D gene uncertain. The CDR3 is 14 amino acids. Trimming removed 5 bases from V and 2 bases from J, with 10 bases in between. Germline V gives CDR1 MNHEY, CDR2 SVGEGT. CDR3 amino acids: CASSTRRGNQPQHF. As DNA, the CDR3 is TGTGCCAGCAGTACTCGACGGGGCAATCAGCCCCAGCATTTT.